A selection of T cell receptor beta chains follows, all from one sample in a study of blood T cell repertoires in COVID-19. Assay: immunoSEQ multiplex PCR; the TCRdb copy retains only in-frame clones and omits some. Of 150,000 to 200,000 clones listed, about 86% are singletons. Sequenced input: peripheral blood. The receptor source for this set is a man aged 18 to 29 with acute or convalescent COVID-19. Each CDR3 is given with its conserved first and last residue. D genes are given only for firm matches. Clone size is given for some rows only: seen once, a few or many times, or a class if the clone is expanded.

clone size,J gene,V gene,D gene,CDR3 protein,CDR3 DNA
once,TRBJ1-1,TRBV5-1,TRBD1,CASSPDRGGTEAFF,TGCGCCAGCAGCCCGGACAGGGGAGGCACTGAAGCTTTCTTT
NA,TRBJ2-7,TRBV6-5,NA,CASSYDNYEQYF,TGTGCCAGCAGTTACGACAACTACGAGCAGTACTTC
NA,TRBJ1-1,TRBV6-5,NA,CASTWTVGAFF,TGTGCCAGCACGTGGACAGTCGGAGCTTTCTTT
NA,TRBJ2-3,TRBV3-1/TRBV3-2,TRBD2,CASSQVIGLAGGLGDTQYF,TGTGCCAGCAGCCAAGTCATTGGACTAGCGGGGGGGCTGGGAGATACGCAGTATTTT
NA,TRBJ2-5,TRBV7-8,NA,CASRFRGGGETQYF,TGTGCCAGCCGTTTTAGGGGGGGAGGAGAGACCCAGTACTTC
NA,TRBJ1-3,TRBV2,NA,CASRGPRRDRPIDTIYF,TGTGCCAGCAGAGGACCGCGACGCGACAGACCCATTGACACCATATATTTT
NA,TRBJ1-5,TRBV6-4,NA,CASSEEGLGNQPQHF,TGTGCCAGCAGTGAAGAGGGTTTGGGCAATCAGCCCCAGCATTTT
NA,TRBJ2-2,TRBV3-1/TRBV3-2,NA,CASSRTDRTGELFF,TGTGCCAGCAGCAGAACGGACAGAACCGGGGAGCTGTTTTTT
NA,TRBJ1-1,TRBV6-2/TRBV6-3,NA,CASSYSPGTGTEAFF,TGTGCCAGCAGTTACTCTCCGGGGACTGGGACTGAAGCTTTCTTT
NA,TRBJ1-5,TRBV15,NA,CATSSYQPQHF,TGTGCCACCAGCAGCTATCAGCCCCAGCATTTT
NA,TRBJ1-2,TRBV4-1,NA,CASSQVGETGARGYGYTF,TGCGCCAGCAGCCAAGTTGGGGAGACAGGCGCTCGTGGATATGGCTACACCTTC
few,TRBJ1-1,TRBV6-5,NA,CATQRGGGAEAFF,TGTGCCACCCAGCGGGGGGGAGGGGCTGAAGCTTTCTTT
NA,TRBJ2-5,TRBV28,NA,CASRLGLTGWEETQYF,TGTGCCAGCAGACTTGGGCTGACAGGCTGGGAAGAGACCCAGTACTTC
NA,TRBJ1-5,TRBV28,NA,CASSLIRVEQPQHF,TGTGCCAGCAGTTTAATCAGGGTAGAACAGCCCCAGCATTTT
NA,TRBJ1-2,TRBV3-1/TRBV3-2,NA,CASSQEGRGSYGYTF,TGTGCCAGCAGCCAAGAGGGCAGGGGTAGCTATGGCTACACCTTC